The 17 T cell receptor beta chains below all came from one sample that was sequenced in a study of cytomegalovirus exposure and HLA in healthy donors. This PCR relied on a set of 60 Vbeta primers and 13 Jbeta primers. Sequenced by immunoSEQ multiplex PCR; TCRdb stores in-frame clones only, minus some. The sample holds approximately 100,000 clones, about 83% seen once. The sequencing sample was made of PBMCs. The receptors derive from a female donor in good health and CMV-seronegative.

This clone was seen a few times. This chain links TRBV6-5 with TRBJ1-3, with 8 bases fitting TRBD1. The CDR3 consists of 15 residues. From germline, CDR1 is MNHEY and CDR2 SVGAGI. V lost 6 bases and J lost 1; bases outside the gene matches: 5. In DNA, the CDR3 is TGTGCCAGCAGCCTAACAGGGGGGTCTGGAAACACCATATATTTT. It specifies CASSLTGGSGNTIYF.

This chain links TRBV2 with TRBJ2-4; D possibly corresponds to TRBD1 (6 bases). The V gene's germline CDR1 is SNHLY and CDR2 FYNNEI. V was clipped by 3 bases and J by 6 bases, with 12 bases between them. This CDR3 is 14 amino acids long. CDR3 sequence reads: CASSDGGAGNIQYF. The CDR3 DNA reads as TGTGCCAGCAGTGATGGGGGCGCAGGAAACATTCAGTACTTC.

This clone has a single count. The chain has TRBV30 and TRBJ1-2, with D tentatively TRBD1 (5 bases). Germline CDR1 GTSNPN, CDR2 SVGIG (reference sequence). The CDR3 extends over 14 amino acids. The V end lost 1 base, the J end lost 8 bases, and 17 bases lay between the germline ends. The CDR3 loop reads CAWSDSAGTKGYTF. CDR3 sequence (DNA): TGTGCCTGGAGTGATAGCGCCGGGACTAAGGGCTACACCTTC.

CDR3 protein: CASSFGLNQPQHF. CDR3 in DNA: TGTGCCAGCAGTTTCGGTCTTAATCAGCCCCAGCATTTT. J is TRBJ1-5 and V is TRBV6-5; D call uncertain. CDR3 length: 13 residues. Germline CDR1 is MNHEY and CDR2 is SVGAGI. V was cut by 4 bases and J by 4 bases, with 8 bases left in between.

The rearrangement joins TRBV6-1 to TRBJ2-3; 10 nucleotides line up with TRBD2. The J segment lost 3 bases and the V segment lost 7 bases, leaving 7 bases of the junction unmatched. CDR3 length equals 15 residues. Germline V gene data show CDR1 as MNHNS and CDR2 as SASEGT. CDR3 DNA sequence: TGTGCCAGCATGAGAGCGGGGGGGCTGACAGATACGCAGTATTTT. This gives the protein CASMRAGGLTDTQYF.

V usage is TRBV10-2 and J usage is TRBJ2-7; D call uncertain. V gave up 6 bases and J gave up 3 bases, with 9 bases separating them. The CDR3 has 12 residues. The V gene's germline CDR1 is WSHSY and CDR2 SAAADI. The CDR3 coding sequence is TGCGCCAGCAGGGAGCTAGTCTACGAGCAGTACTTC. The encoded protein is CASRELVYEQYF.

The V call is TRBV28, the J call TRBJ2-1; weak D call: TRBD2 (6 bases). In germline, CDR1 is MDHEN, CDR2 SYDVKM. The CDR3 extends over 15 amino acids. With 8 bases removed from V and 7 bases from J, the gap between germline ends came to 21 bases. CDR3 sequence (DNA): TGTGCCAGCTCTCTCGGGGAGCGGGTAAGAAATGAGCAGTTCTTC. Translating gives CASSLGERVRNEQFF. The variable domain in full, with the rest retrieved from reference TRBV28 and TRBJ2-1, is DVKVTQSSRYLVKRTGEKVFLECVQDMDHENMFWYRQDPGLGLRLIYFSYDVKMKEKGDIPEGYSVSREKKERFSLILESASTNQTSMYLCASSLGERVRNEQFFGPGTRLTVL.

This sequence joins TRBV7-9 and TRBJ1-4, with D uncertain. This CDR3 spans 11 amino acids. The V gene's germline CDR1 is SEHNR and CDR2 FQNEAQ (reference sequence). The germline V and J ends were trimmed by 5 bases and 7 bases, with 5 bases remaining between them. CDR3 nucleotide sequence: TGTGCCAGCAGCCACGGTGAAAAACTGTTTTTT. Its translation: CASSHGEKLFF.

The chain has TRBV18 and TRBJ2-7, with 10 bases that match TRBD2. Per the germline V gene, CDR1 is KGHSH and CDR2 is LQKENI. Germline trimming cut 4 bases from V and 7 bases from J; bases unmatched to any gene: 13. The CDR3 has 16 amino acids. The CDR3 sequence: CASSQASGGPPGEQYF. The CDR3 bases are TGTGCCAGCTCACAAGCTAGCGGGGGCCCTCCGGGAGAGCAGTACTTC.

This chain uses TRBV4-1 with TRBJ2-7; TRBD1 matches at 7 bases. CDR3 length: 14 amino acids. In germline, CDR1 is MGHRA, CDR2 YSYEKL. V trimming: 5 bases; J trimming: 3 bases; junction bases outside the gene matches: 7. This CDR3 reads CASSSAQGFYEQYF. Here the CDR3 DNA reads TGCGCCAGCAGCTCCGCACAGGGGTTCTACGAGCAGTACTTC.

This clone has only a few counts. The rearrangement joins TRBV4-1 to TRBJ1-1; maybe TRBD1 (5 bases). Germline CDR1 MGHRA, CDR2 YSYEKL. The CDR3 sequence is 15 residues long. The V and J ends lost 1 base and 2 bases respectively, with 11 bases between them. Written as DNA, the CDR3 is TGCGCCAGCAGCCAAGGGAGACAGAGAAACACTGAAGCTTTCTTT. Amino acid sequence: CASSQGRQRNTEAFF.

V and J are TRBV15 and TRBJ1-2; 7 nucleotides match TRBD1. This CDR3 region has 15 residues. J lost 6 bases, V lost 0 bases, and 7 bases had no gene match. Germline loops: CDR1 LNHNV, CDR2 YYDKDF (reference sequence). The DNA for the CDR3 is TGTGCCACCAGCAGAGATTCCGACAGGGCTGATGGCTACACCTTC. It specifies CATSRDSDRADGYTF.

The chain employs TRBV5-4 and TRBJ1-4, with 7 bases that match TRBD1. CDR3 length: 15 amino acids. Per germline, CDR1 SGHNT and CDR2 YYREEE (reference sequence). After removal of 4 bases from V and 8 bases from J, the junction contained 11 bases not matched to a gene. The CDR3 DNA reads TGTGCCAGCAGCATACCGGGACAGAAATCCGAAAAACTGTTTTTT. Protein: CASSIPGQKSEKLFF.

The V call is TRBV4-3, the J call TRBJ1-2, with a weak D call TRBD1 (6 bases). This CDR3 spans 15 amino acids. Trimming took 0 bases from V and 0 from J, leaving 8 bases between them. Germline CDR1 LGHNA, CDR2 YSLEER. CDR3: CASSQDQGTNYGYTF. The CDR3 coding sequence is TGCGCCAGCAGCCAAGATCAGGGGACTAACTATGGCTACACCTTC.

This clone is deemed medium-sized (0.01 to 0.1%). This chain joins TRBV28 and TRBJ2-5; 8 nucleotides match TRBD2. The V gene's germline CDR1 is MDHEN and CDR2 SYDVKM. V trimming: 6 bases; J trimming: 9 bases; junction bases outside the gene matches: 15. The CDR3 length is 15 residues. The CDR3 DNA follows: TGTGCCAGCAGCGTTCGGGAGGGGAGGCCTAAAGCCCAGTACTTC. Protein product: CASSVREGRPKAQYF.

CDR3 DNA sequence: TGTGCCAGCAGCTTAGGGCAGGAAACCTTCTACGAGCAGTACTTC. This codes for CASSLGQETFYEQYF. The rearrangement links TRBV7-9 to TRBJ2-7; D unclear. The CDR3 is 15 amino acids. Germline CDR1 and CDR2: SEHNR and FQNEAQ (reference sequence). V gave up 1 base and J gave up 3 bases, with 13 bases separating them.

V is TRBV7-9 and J is TRBJ1-2; the D gene is possibly TRBD1 (6 bases). This CDR3 comprises 14 residues. V was pared by 10 bases and J by 0 bases, with 15 bases between. CDR1 is SEHNR, CDR2 FQNEAQ, per germline (reference sequence). The CDR3 is CATDRDITNYGYTF. The CDR3 coding sequence is TGTGCCACCGACCGGGACATCACTAACTATGGCTACACCTTC.